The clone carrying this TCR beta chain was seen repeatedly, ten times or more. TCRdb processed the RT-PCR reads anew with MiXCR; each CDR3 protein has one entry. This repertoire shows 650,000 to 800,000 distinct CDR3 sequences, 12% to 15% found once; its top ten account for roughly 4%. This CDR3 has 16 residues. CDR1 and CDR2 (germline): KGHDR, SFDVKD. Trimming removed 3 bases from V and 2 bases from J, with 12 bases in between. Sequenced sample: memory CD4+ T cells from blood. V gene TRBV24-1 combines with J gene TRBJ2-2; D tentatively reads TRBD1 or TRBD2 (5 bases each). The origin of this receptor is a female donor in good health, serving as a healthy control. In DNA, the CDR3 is TGTGCCACCAGTGATCCGGGACGGGAAAACACCGGGGAGCTGTTTTTT. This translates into CATSDPGRENTGELFF.